This TCR beta chain was captured in a study of T-cell reconstitution after alpha-beta-depleted transplantation in children. Preparation of the TCRbeta library involved a method that used unique molecular identifiers. TCRdb re-called the PCR reads with MiXCR, one entry per CDR3 protein. The sample includes under 750,000 distinct CDR3 sequences, more than 20% of them seen just once. With respect to this clonotype: Antigen specificity is unknown.

Study-wide points: Reportedly, only several hundred clones from non-depleted graft cells drove alpha-beta T-cell counts at about two months.

Material: PBMCs, mostly from graft donor cells, obtained 360 days after TCRalphabeta/CD19-depleted stem cell transplant. The origin of this receptor is a boy under two years old who had a stem cell transplant for acute myeloid leukemia, so the T cells may come from the graft donor.

This CDR3 is CASSPSGWRETQYF. CDR3 coding DNA: TGTGCCAGCAGCCCCTCCGGCTGGCGAGAGACCCAGTACTTC. J is TRBJ2-5 and V is TRBV5-4; D is unclear. V was cut by 4 bases and J by 4 bases, with 14 bases left in between. Germline V CDR1 and CDR2: SGHNT, YYREEE (reference sequence). The CDR3 loop spans 14 amino acids.